Below, 18 T cell receptor beta chains from the same sample are listed, as sequenced in a study of OX40 agonist ivuxolimab in advanced cancers. Generated by immunoSEQ multiplex PCR, the TCRdb table keeps only in-frame clones and is missing some. Here the sample spans roughly 59,000 clones, roughly 88% being singletons. The starting material was CD4+ or CD8+ T cells sorted from blood, obtained in a trial of the OX40 agonist ivuxolimab. All receptors come from an adult with an advanced solid tumor such as melanoma, head and neck, liver or kidney cancer.

This chain links TRBV6-7 with TRBJ1-2, with 8 bases fitting TRBD1. TRBV6-7 is assigned to the ORF class and has an uncertain function. V trimming: 3 bases; J trimming: 4 bases; junction bases outside the gene matches: 10. The length of the CDR3 is 16 residues. Here the CDR3 reads CASSYISGGLSYGYTF. The DNA of the CDR3 is TGTGCCAGCAGTTATATATCAGGGGGCCTAAGCTATGGCTACACCTTC.

The chain employs TRBV6-5 and TRBJ2-7; weak D call: TRBD1 (6 bases). V was clipped by 2 bases and J by 3 bases, with 8 bases between them. There are 13 residues in the CDR3. Germline assignment: CDR1 MNHEY and CDR2 SVGAGI. CDR3 DNA: TGTGCCAGCAGTTACGAAGGGGGCTACGAGCAGTACTTC. It translates to CASSYEGGYEQYF.

The chain recombines TRBV19 with TRBJ2-7; the D gene could be TRBD1 or TRBD2 (5 bases each). This CDR3 is 14 amino acids long. Trimming removed 4 bases from V and 0 bases from J, with 10 bases in between. From germline, CDR1 is LNHDA and CDR2 SQIVND (reference sequence). CDR3 nucleotides: TGTGCCAGTAGTACGGCAGGGAGCTCCTACGAGCAGTACTTC. Translation: CASSTAGSSYEQYF.

This clone was detected once. This chain links TRBV11-3 with TRBJ2-5; 8 nucleotides line up with TRBD1. Germline CDR1 and CDR2: SGHNT and YENEEA. Unmatched junction bases numbered 6, after V lost 1 base and J lost 5 bases. This CDR3 comprises 15 residues. The CDR3 region has the DNA TGTGCCAGCAGCTTAGCGGGACAGGCGGGTGAGACCCAGTACTTC. Translating it yields CASSLAGQAGETQYF.

The rearrangement links TRBV7-7 to TRBJ2-6; D is possibly TRBD1 (5 bases). The germline V gene has CDR1 SSHAT and CDR2 FNYEAQ (reference sequence). The CDR3 sequence is 17 residues long. V gave up 5 bases and J gave up 0 bases, with 14 bases separating them. CDR3: CASSPISGISGANVLTF. CDR3 DNA: TGTGCCAGCAGCCCTATCTCAGGGATCTCTGGGGCCAACGTCCTGACTTTC.

The V gene is TRBV5-1, the J gene TRBJ2-7, with TRBD2 identical over 9 bases. This CDR3 is built from 16 residues. V trimming: 0 bases; J trimming: 2 bases; junction bases outside the gene matches: 6. Germline assignment: CDR1 SGHRS and CDR2 YFSETQ. The CDR3 nucleotides are TGCGCCAGCAGCTTGGAGCGGGCTAGCGGGGCCTACGAGCAGTACTTC. Translated, it gives CASSLERASGAYEQYF.

This chain connects TRBV6-4 to TRBJ1-1; D is possibly TRBD1 (5 bases). The V end was cut by 4 bases, the J end by 3 bases, with 21 bases between. The length of the CDR3 is 17 residues. Germline CDR1 reads MRHNA; CDR2 reads SNTAGT. CDR3 coding DNA: TGTGCCAGCAGTGCGAGGGCGTCCGGGGGTCGGGACACTGAAGCTTTCTTT. This gives the protein CASSARASGGRDTEAFF.

The chain carries TRBV28 and TRBJ1-1; 7 positions agree with TRBD1. Germline CDR1 MDHEN, CDR2 SYDVKM. The CDR3 is 14 residues long. Trimming cost V 7 bases and J 1 base; bases outside gene matches: 6. CDR3 in DNA: TGTGCCAGCACCCCCGGGACAGCGAACACTGAAGCTTTCTTT. This translates into CASTPGTANTEAFF.

The chain joins TRBV18 to TRBJ1-4, with 7 bases lining up with TRBD1. The J segment lost 3 bases and the V segment lost 4 bases, leaving 8 bases of the junction unmatched. Germline V gives CDR1 KGHSH, CDR2 LQKENI. This CDR3 contains 16 residues. CDR3 amino acids: CASSRGQIEANEKLFF. The DNA for the CDR3 is TGTGCCAGCTCACGGGGACAGATCGAAGCTAATGAAAAACTGTTTTTT.

J is TRBJ1-5 and V is TRBV28, with 7 nucleotides matching TRBD1. This CDR3 spans 16 amino acids. CDR1 is MDHEN, CDR2 SYDVKM, per germline. After removal of 5 bases from V and 3 bases from J, the junction contained 10 bases not matched to a gene. Here the CDR3 reads CASSPHDRVPNQPQHF. Here the CDR3 DNA reads TGTGCCAGCAGTCCCCATGACAGGGTACCCAATCAGCCCCAGCATTTT.

The CDR3 bases are TGTGCCAGCAGCTTAAGTCGCGGGAATGAGCAGTTCTTC. Its protein is CASSLSRGNEQFF. The chain recombines TRBV7-2 with TRBJ2-1; possible D gene TRBD2, 5 bases. V lost 2 bases and J lost 7, with 9 bases in between. Germline CDR1 is SGHTA and CDR2 is FQGNSA. This CDR3 spans 13 amino acids.

V gene TRBV28 combines with J gene TRBJ1-1; the D gene is possibly TRBD1 (5 bases). V lost 6 bases to trimming and J lost 2 bases, with 13 bases between them. CDR1 and CDR2 from the germline V gene are MDHEN and SYDVKM. The CDR3 is made up of 14 amino acids. The CDR3 DNA is TGTGCCAGCAGGGGAACGACAGATAACACTGAAGCTTTCTTT. Translating it yields CASRGTTDNTEAFF. Looking up the rest from reference TRBV28 and TRBJ1-1 gives the full variable domain: DVKVTQSSRYLVKRTGEKVFLECVQDMDHENMFWYRQDPGLGLRLIYFSYDVKMKEKGDIPEGYSVSREKKERFSLILESASTNQTSMYLCASRGTTDNTEAFFGQGTRLTVV.

This rearrangement joins TRBV10-3 to TRBJ1-2, with 8 nucleotides matching TRBD1. After removal of 4 bases from V and 7 bases from J, the junction contained 8 bases not matched to a gene. The CDR3 covers 14 residues. Germline V gene lookup returns CDR1 ENHRY and CDR2 SYGVKD. The CDR3 region has the DNA TGTGCCATCAGTGGGGACAGGTCGATGGGTGGCTACACCTTC. The encoded protein is CAISGDRSMGGYTF.

The chain carries TRBV28 and TRBJ1-1; D might be TRBD1 (6 bases). Trimming took 4 bases from V and 2 from J, leaving 20 bases between them. Germline V gene data show CDR1 as MDHEN and CDR2 as SYDVKM. This CDR3 has 17 residues. CDR3 bases: TGTGCCAGCAGTTCCCCCCTGGGGCAGGGGATAAACACTGAAGCTTTCTTT. It codes for CASSSPLGQGINTEAFF.

The rearrangement links TRBV6-6 to TRBJ2-7, with 10 bases identical to TRBD1. With V trimmed by 2 bases and J by 7 bases, 8 bases remained unmatched. The CDR3 length is 15 residues. In germline, CDR1 is MNHNY, CDR2 SVGAGI (reference sequence). The DNA of the CDR3 is TGTGCCAGCAGTTACACCGGGACAGGGGTAGAGGAGCAGTACTTC. Protein product: CASSYTGTGVEEQYF.

This chain connects TRBV2 to TRBJ1-1, with D possibly TRBD1 on 5 matching bases. CDR1 and CDR2 from the germline V gene are SNHLY and FYNNEI. V was shortened by 4 bases and J by 1 base, with 10 bases between the two germline ends. CDR3 size: 14 residues. As DNA, the CDR3 is TGTGCCAGCAGTGTGAGCAGGGCGAACACTGAAGCTTTCTTT. It encodes CASSVSRANTEAFF. The full variable domain, in which reference TRBV2 and TRBJ1-1 provide the parts outside the CDR3, is EPEVTQTPSHQVTQMGQEVILRCVPISNHLYFYWYRQILGQKVEFLVSFYNNEISEKSEIFDDQFSVERPDGSNFTLKIRSTKLEDSAMYFCASSVSRANTEAFFGQGTRLTVV.

The chain is built from TRBV7-2 and TRBJ1-6; perhaps TRBD1 as D (6 bases). Trimming took 4 bases from V and 6 from J, leaving 13 bases between them. CDR3 length: 15 residues. The V gene's germline CDR1 is SGHTA and CDR2 FQGNSA. CDR3 loop: CASSSRTESNSPLHF. CDR3 nucleotides: TGTGCCAGCAGCTCCCGGACAGAGTCTAATTCACCCCTCCACTTT.

This clone was recorded only once. This chain connects TRBV5-4 to TRBJ2-2, with TRBD1 identical over 7 bases. The CDR3 contains 16 residues. Losses at the gene ends were 4 bases for V and 0 bases for J; bases not matched to a gene: 6. Germline CDR1 reads SGHNT; CDR2 reads YYREEE (reference sequence). The CDR3 DNA sequence: TGTGCCAGCAGCATCGGACAGGTCGCGAACACCGGGGAGCTGTTTTTT. As protein: CASSIGQVANTGELFF.